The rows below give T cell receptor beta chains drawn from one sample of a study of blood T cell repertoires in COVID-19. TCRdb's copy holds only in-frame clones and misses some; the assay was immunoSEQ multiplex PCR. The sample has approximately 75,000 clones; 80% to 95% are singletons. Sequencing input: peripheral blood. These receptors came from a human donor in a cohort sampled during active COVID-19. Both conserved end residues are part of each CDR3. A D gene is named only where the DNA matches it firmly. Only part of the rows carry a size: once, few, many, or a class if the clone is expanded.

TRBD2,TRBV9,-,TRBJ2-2,CASSDGLAGGDTGELFF,TGTGCCAGCAGCGATGGACTAGCGGGGGGGGACACCGGGGAGCTGTTTTTT
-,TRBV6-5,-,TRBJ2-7,CASSRPTRYEQYF,TGTGCCAGCAGTAGGCCGACAAGATACGAGCAGTACTTC
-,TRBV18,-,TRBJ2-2,CASSPRAGSAGELFF,TGTGCCAGCTCACCACGGGCAGGGTCGGCCGGGGAGCTGTTTTTT
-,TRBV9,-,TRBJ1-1,CASSVALNTEAFF,TGTGCCAGCAGCGTAGCTTTGAACACTGAAGCTTTCTTT
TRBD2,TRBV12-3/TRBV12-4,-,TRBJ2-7,CASSGDYEQYF,TGTGCCAGTAGCGGGGACTACGAGCAGTACTTC
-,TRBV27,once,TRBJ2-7,CASSSLRGAAYEQYF,TGTGCCAGCAGTTCTTTACGTGGGGCGGCCTACGAGCAGTACTTC
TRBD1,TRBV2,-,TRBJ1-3,CASSEAWTGSGNTIYF,TGTGCCAGCAGTGAAGCGTGGACAGGGTCTGGAAACACCATATATTTT
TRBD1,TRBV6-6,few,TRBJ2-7,CASSLNRPGTVGFYEQYF,TGTGCCAGCAGTCTCAACCGCCCAGGGACAGTGGGGTTCTACGAGCAGTACTTC
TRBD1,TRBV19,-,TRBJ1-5,CASDRGLNQPQHF,TGTGCCAGCGACAGGGGGCTTAATCAGCCCCAGCATTTT
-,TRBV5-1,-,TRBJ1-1,CASSLGTGGAEAFF,TGCGCCAGCAGCTTGGGGACGGGTGGGGCAGAAGCTTTCTTT
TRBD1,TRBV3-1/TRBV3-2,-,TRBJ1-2,CASSLQGGGGGYTF,TGTGCCAGCAGCTTGCAGGGGGGCGGAGGGGGCTACACCTTC
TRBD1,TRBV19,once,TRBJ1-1,CASSRDRMNTEAFF,TGTGCCAGTAGTCGGGACAGGATGAACACTGAAGCTTTCTTT
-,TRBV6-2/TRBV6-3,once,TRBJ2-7,CASSYSTREQYF,TGTGCCAGCAGTTACTCGACTAGGGAGCAGTACTTC
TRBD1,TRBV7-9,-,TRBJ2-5,CASSLSLTGGQETQYF,TGTGCCAGCAGCTTATCGTTAACAGGGGGGCAAGAGACCCAGTACTTC
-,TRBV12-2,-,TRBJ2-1,CASRLISDDLFCEQFF,TGTGCAAGTCGCTTAATTTCAGATGACTTATTTTGTGAGCAGTTCTTC
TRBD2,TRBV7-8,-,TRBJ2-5,CASTGEGPGQETQYF,TGTGCCAGCACGGGGGAGGGACCGGGTCAAGAGACCCAGTACTTC
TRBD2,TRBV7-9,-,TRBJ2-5,CASSFPSGGASLQETQYF,TGTGCCAGCAGCTTCCCCAGCGGGGGGGCGAGCCTTCAAGAGACCCAGTACTTC
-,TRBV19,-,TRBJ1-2,CASSQSLVYGYTF,TGTGCCAGTAGTCAGTCTCTTGTCTATGGCTACACCTTC
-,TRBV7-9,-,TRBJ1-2,CASSSGQLANYGYTF,TGTGCCAGCAGCTCTGGACAGCTAGCTAACTATGGCTACACCTTC
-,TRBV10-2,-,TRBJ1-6,CASSQNSPLHF,TGCGCCAGCAGCCAGAATTCACCCCTCCACTTT
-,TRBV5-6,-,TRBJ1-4,CASSRGGPQLFF,TGTGCCAGCTCGAGGGGGGGTCCCCAACTGTTTTTT
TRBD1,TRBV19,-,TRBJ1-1,CASSISYPGQGHEAFF,TGTGCCAGTAGTATATCATATCCGGGACAGGGGCATGAAGCTTTCTTT
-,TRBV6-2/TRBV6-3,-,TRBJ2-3,CASSYGGASDTQYF,TGTGCCAGCAGTTACGGGGGGGCTTCCGATACGCAGTATTTT
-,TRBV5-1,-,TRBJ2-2,CASSLFLSGELFF,TGCGCCAGCAGCTTGTTCCTCTCCGGGGAGCTGTTTTTT
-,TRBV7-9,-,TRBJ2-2,CASSLKGTVDTGELFF,TGTGCCAGCAGCTTAAAAGGGACTGTTGACACCGGGGAGCTGTTTTTT
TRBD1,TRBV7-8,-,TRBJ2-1,CASSLTGGSYNEQFF,TGTGCCAGCAGCCTCACAGGGGGGTCCTACAATGAGCAGTTCTTC
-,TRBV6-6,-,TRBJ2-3,CASMAQGSDTQYF,TGTGCCAGCATGGCGCAGGGATCAGATACGCAGTATTTT
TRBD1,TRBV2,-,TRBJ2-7,CASSYTGDYEQYF,TGTGCCAGCAGTTATACAGGGGACTACGAGCAGTACTTC
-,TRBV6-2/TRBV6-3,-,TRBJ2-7,CASSPGTFASYEQYF,TGTGCCAGCAGCCCCGGGACATTCGCCTCCTACGAGCAGTACTTC
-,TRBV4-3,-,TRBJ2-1,CASSRGLLYNEQFF,TGCGCCAGCAGCCGAGGACTCCTATACAATGAGCAGTTCTTC
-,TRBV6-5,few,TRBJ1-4,CASSYSYSSNEKLFF,TGTGCCAGCAGTTACTCATACAGCTCTAATGAAAAACTGTTTTTT
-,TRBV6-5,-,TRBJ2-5,CASTLNSQETQYF,TGTGCCAGCACCCTAAACAGCCAAGAGACCCAGTACTTC
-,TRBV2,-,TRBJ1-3,CASSARLSSGNTIYF,TGTGCCAGCAGTGCCAGACTTAGCTCTGGAAACACCATATATTTT
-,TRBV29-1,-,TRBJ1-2,CSVEGSYYGYTF,TGCAGCGTTGAGGGCAGTTACTATGGCTACACCTTC
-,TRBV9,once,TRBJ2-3,CASSVVVEWGTDTQYF,TGTGCCAGCAGCGTAGTAGTGGAGTGGGGCACAGATACGCAGTATTTT
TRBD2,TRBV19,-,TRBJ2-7,CASKRGSGDEQYF,TGTGCCAGTAAGCGGGGGTCGGGCGACGAGCAGTACTTC
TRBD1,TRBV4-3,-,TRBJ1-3,CASSQAHRGYSGNTIYF,TGCGCCAGCAGCCAAGCTCACAGGGGATACTCTGGAAACACCATATATTTT
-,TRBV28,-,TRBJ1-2,CASSYIYGYTF,TGTGCCAGCAGTTATATCTATGGCTACACCTTC
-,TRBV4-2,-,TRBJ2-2,CASRRRDTANTGELFF,TGTGCCAGCAGACGCCGGGACACCGCGAACACCGGGGAGCTGTTTTTT
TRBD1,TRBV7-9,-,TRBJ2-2,CASSLGQGAEANTGELFF,TGTGCCAGCAGCTTGGGACAGGGGGCAGAGGCGAACACCGGGGAGCTGTTTTTT
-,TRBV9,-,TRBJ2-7,CASSSQYSGSFSYEQYF,TGTGCCAGCAGCTCACAATACTCCGGGTCTTTCTCCTACGAGCAGTACTTC
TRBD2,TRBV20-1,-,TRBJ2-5,CSASLSGGSAETQYF,TGCAGTGCTAGTCTTAGCGGGGGATCAGCAGAGACCCAGTACTTC
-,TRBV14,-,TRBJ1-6,CASSQGTGNSPLHF,TGTGCCAGCAGCCAAGGGACGGGGAATTCACCCCTCCACTTT
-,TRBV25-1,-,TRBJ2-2,CASRQTRIANTGELFF,TGTGCCAGCAGACAGACCCGTATCGCGAACACCGGGGAGCTGTTTTTT
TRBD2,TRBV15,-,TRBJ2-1,CATSSPLAGVTNEQFF,TGTGCCACCAGCAGCCCGTTAGCGGGGGTGACAAATGAGCAGTTCTTC
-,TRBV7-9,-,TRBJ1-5,CASSLEFENQPQHF,TGTGCCAGCAGCTTAGAGTTTGAGAATCAGCCCCAGCATTTT
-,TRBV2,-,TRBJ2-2,CASRAEGGELFF,TGTGCCAGCAGGGCGGAAGGCGGGGAGCTGTTTTTT
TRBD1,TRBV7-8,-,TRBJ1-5,CASSPGRTGANNQPQHF,TGTGCCAGCAGCCCTGGGAGGACAGGAGCCAACAATCAGCCCCAGCATTTT
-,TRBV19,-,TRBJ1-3,CATNGQDSGNTIYF,TGTGCCACCAACGGACAAGACTCTGGAAACACCATATATTTT
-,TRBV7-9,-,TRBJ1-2,CASSFSLGQNSYYGYTF,TGTGCCAGCAGCTTTTCCCTTGGGCAGAATTCGTACTATGGCTACACCTTC
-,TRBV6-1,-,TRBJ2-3,CASSEDVAGATLRTDTQYF,TGTGCCAGCAGTGAAGACGTCGCGGGGGCCACCCTGCGCACAGATACGCAGTATTTT
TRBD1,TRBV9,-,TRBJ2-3,CASNRDRETDTQYF,TGTGCCAGCAACAGGGACAGGGAGACAGATACGCAGTATTTT
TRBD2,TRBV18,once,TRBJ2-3,CASSPRETSVPDTQYF,TGTGCCAGCTCACCCCGGGAGACTAGCGTTCCAGATACGCAGTATTTT
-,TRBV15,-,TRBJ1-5,CATSTPGGKNQPQHF,TGTGCCACCAGCACCCCCGGGGGTAAAAATCAGCCCCAGCATTTT
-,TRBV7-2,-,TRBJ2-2,CASSLAGGDTGELFF,TGTGCCAGCAGCTTAGCGGGGGGAGACACCGGGGAGCTGTTTTTT
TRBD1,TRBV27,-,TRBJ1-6,CASSRTGDNSPLHF,TGTGCCAGCAGTCGGACAGGGGATAATTCACCCCTCCACTTT
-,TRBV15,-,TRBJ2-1,CATSRGTLAANEQFF,TGTGCCACCAGCAGAGGGACGTTAGCGGCGAATGAGCAGTTCTTC